The subject of this entry is one T cell receptor (beta chain). The sample belongs to a study of graft-versus-host responses after intestinal transplantation. Study-wide points: There was an association between peak levels of circulating GvH clones and early post-transplant HvG declines. Some GvH clones were seen earlier in gut or blood, suggesting intestinal origin.

Clones were read by immunoSEQ multiplex PCR, and TCRdb kept only the in-frame ones, dropping some. This sample has thousands of clones; 31% occur once, and the top ten carry around 4.9%. Irradiated, violet-dye-labeled stimulators (approximately 200,000) were plated alongside approximately 200,000 CFSE-labeled responders. At the end of the reaction, proliferating CFSE-low CD3+CD4+ and CD3+CD8+ responders were sorted. This CDR3 has 14 amino acids. The germline V gene encodes CDR1 MNHEY and CDR2 SVGAGI. Trimming cost V 2 bases and J 2 bases, with 7 bases left between them. This sequence originates from a human patient who received an intestinal transplant. The source was alloreactive CD4+ T cells from a mixed lymphocyte reaction culture, collected before intestinal transplant. Subset here: CFSE-low proliferating T cells sorted from roughly six-day pre-transplant mixed lymphocyte reaction (GvH or HvG direction). The chain employs TRBV6-5 and TRBJ1-3; weak D call: TRBD1 (5 bases). Here the CDR3 DNA reads TGTGCCAGCAGTTACGGGGCAGCTGGAAACACCATATATTTT. Translating gives CASSYGAAGNTIYF.